This TCR beta chain was sequenced in a study of OX40 agonist ivuxolimab in advanced cancers. This clone came up once. Profiled with immunoSEQ multiplex PCR; TCRdb holds only in-frame clones, not every one. The table has more than 60,000 clones, roughly nine tenths seen once. This specimen consisted of CD4+ or CD8+ T cells sorted from blood, obtained in a trial of the OX40 agonist ivuxolimab. This receptor was taken from an adult with an advanced solid tumor such as melanoma, head and neck, liver or kidney cancer.

The CDR3: CASSESMTKNIQYF. The CDR3 nucleotides read TGTGCCAGCTCTGAAAGTATGACCAAAAACATTCAGTACTTC. This chain uses TRBV28 with TRBJ2-4; D unresolved. V was trimmed by 8 bases and J by 2 bases, leaving 13 bases between them. This CDR3 has 14 amino acids. Germline values: CDR1 MDHEN, CDR2 SYDVKM.